This TCR beta chain was obtained from a study of T-cell reconstitution after alpha-beta-depleted transplantation in children. With regard to this clonotype: Its specificity is unknown.

This CDR3 comprises 15 residues. Germline CDR1 DFQATT, CDR2 SNEGSKA (reference sequence). Trimming pared 4 bases from V and 7 bases from J, leaving 20 bases between. For TCRbeta, the library was prepared with unique molecular identifiers. MiXCR, run by TCRdb on the PCR reads, gives a single entry per CDR3 protein. The repertoire holds under 750,000 distinct CDR3 sequences, with about 23% as singletons. Regarding the study as a whole: By about two months after transplant, alpha-beta T cells reportedly arose from several hundred graft clones that had expanded. One year post-transplant, T-cell counts and diversity were largely derived from T cells produced anew. The study traced high day-60 TCRbeta diversity in some patients to surviving recipient T cells and thymic progenitors.

This specimen was PBMCs, mostly from graft donor cells, taken 360 days after TCRalphabeta/CD19-depleted stem cell transplant. The V gene is TRBV20-1, the J gene TRBJ2-1; the D is unclear. This TCR was recovered from a boy in the first two years of life who had a stem cell transplant for acute myeloid leukemia, so the T cells may come from the graft donor. The CDR3 here is CSAIPFGRTDNEQFF. As DNA, the CDR3 is TGCAGTGCTATTCCCTTCGGACGTACGGATAATGAGCAGTTCTTC.